The present T cell receptor beta chain was sequenced within a study of T cells in Graves' hyperthyroidism and ophthalmopathy. Authors of the study amplified TCR beta CDR3 regions from RNA transcripts. When the TCR CDR3 underwent first-round RT-PCR, the HTBI primer set was used. TCRdb processed the multiplex PCR reads anew with MiXCR; each CDR3 protein has one entry. The table lists 350,000 to 450,000 distinct CDR3 sequences, approximately 15% of them singletons. This clonotype was recorded at least ten times. The sequence derives from a woman aged 55-69 years with Graves' hyperthyroidism. Sequenced input: blood.

CDR3 bases: TGTGCCAGCAGCTTAGACGGGAGGGCCTACGAGCAGTACTTC. It translates to CASSLDGRAYEQYF. This chain uses TRBV7-2 with TRBJ2-7; TRBD2 matches 8 bases. The CDR3 consists of 14 residues. CDR1 SGHTA and CDR2 FQGNSA come from the germline V gene. Trimming took 1 base from V and 2 from J; bases not matched to a gene: 1.